This T cell receptor (beta chain) was found in a study of cytomegalovirus exposure and HLA in healthy donors. Study overall: Earlier sequencing of about 179 million T cells yielded around 100 million unique TCR beta sequences.

Primers for the PCR totalled 60 Vbeta and 13 Jbeta. Authors' processing steps: Roughly 11 million shared chains were among the roughly 78 million unique TCR beta chains that a later analysis counted. Assay used: immunoSEQ multiplex PCR; TCRdb lists only in-frame clones, some missing. The V and J calls and clone size come from that table; D and trimming were worked out from the DNA. The sample contains 140,000 or so clones, less than 90% of which appear only once. From germline, CDR1 is LNHDA and CDR2 SQIVND (reference sequence). This CDR3 spans 16 amino acids. Trimming cost V 5 bases and J 0 bases; bases outside gene matches: 10.

The chain uses TRBV19 and TRBJ2-7; TRBD2 aligns across 7 bases. The sequenced material came from PBMCs. This receptor was taken from a boy aged 2 to 10 in good health and CMV-seronegative. DNA of the CDR3: TGTGCCAGTAGTCATTTTTTGGCTAGCGGCTCCTACGAGCAGTACTTC. It codes for CASSHFLASGSYEQYF.